These T cell receptor beta chains were read from a single sample in a study of T-cell memory formation after mild COVID-19. Using its own MiXCR run on the 5' RACE reads, TCRdb lists one record per CDR3 protein. The sample yields about 240,000 distinct CDR3 sequences, approximately 9% seen once. The sample consisted of PBMCs or a T cell subset sorted from them (not recorded which). The receptors come from a man aged 18-30 years who had mild COVID-19 (a few samples of this study predate the infection). Cell type and time point are not known. Both conserved end residues are part of each CDR3. D genes are given only for firm matches. Part of the rows lack a size; the others show once, few, many or a class for expanded clones.

J gene: TRBJ2-2
V gene: TRBV20-1
D gene: TRBD1
clone size: few
CDR3 DNA: TGCAGTGCTATGGGACAGTCGAACACCGGGGAGCTGTTTTTT
CDR3 protein: CSAMGQSNTGELFF

J gene: TRBJ1-5
V gene: TRBV5-1
D gene: TRBD1
clone size: few
CDR3 DNA: TGCGCCAGCAGCCCCGGGACAGGGGGCCCCAATCAGCCCCAGCATTTT
CDR3 protein: CASSPGTGGPNQPQHF

J gene: TRBJ1-1
V gene: TRBV6-5
D gene: NA
clone size: many
CDR3 DNA: TGTGCCAGCAGCCCGGACCTGAACACTGAAGCTTTCTTT
CDR3 protein: CASSPDLNTEAFF

J gene: TRBJ2-5
V gene: TRBV18
D gene: TRBD2
clone size: NA
CDR3 DNA: TGTGCCAGCTCAAAGGCTAGCGGGGAAGAGACCCAGTACTTC
CDR3 protein: CASSKASGEETQYF

J gene: TRBJ1-6
V gene: TRBV11-2
D gene: NA
clone size: NA
CDR3 DNA: TGTGCCAGCAGCCCAGGGTCGCTTTCTTCCCTCCACTTT
CDR3 protein: CASSPGSLSSLHF

J gene: TRBJ2-7
V gene: TRBV6-2/TRBV6-3
D gene: NA
clone size: NA
CDR3 DNA: TGTGCCAGCAGTTACTCCGGGACGGGGACTCTCTACGAGCAGTACTTC
CDR3 protein: CASSYSGTGTLYEQYF

J gene: TRBJ2-5
V gene: TRBV7-8
D gene: TRBD1
clone size: NA
CDR3 DNA: TGTGCCAGCAGCTTTGGGCCGGGACAGGCGCAAGAGACCCAGTACTTC
CDR3 protein: CASSFGPGQAQETQYF

J gene: TRBJ2-1
V gene: TRBV7-9
D gene: NA
clone size: NA
CDR3 DNA: TGTGCCAGCAGCTTGGGGGGGCTAGCAGCCCACAATGAGCAGTTCTTC
CDR3 protein: CASSLGGLAAHNEQFF

J gene: TRBJ2-5
V gene: TRBV6-2/TRBV6-3
D gene: NA
clone size: few
CDR3 DNA: TGTGCCAGCATTATGGACACGTCGGGGACCCAGTACTTC
CDR3 protein: CASIMDTSGTQYF

J gene: TRBJ2-7
V gene: TRBV4-1
D gene: NA
clone size: few
CDR3 DNA: TGCGCCAGCAGCGAAGGGAGGAATAAGGACGAGCAGTACTTC
CDR3 protein: CASSEGRNKDEQYF

J gene: TRBJ2-1
V gene: TRBV7-2
D gene: TRBD2
clone size: many
CDR3 DNA: TGTGCCAGCAGCCGGACTAGCTCCGAGGTGCGGCAGTTCTTC
CDR3 protein: CASSRTSSEVRQFF

J gene: TRBJ1-2
V gene: TRBV6-2/TRBV6-3
D gene: NA
clone size: once
CDR3 DNA: TGTGCCAGCAGTTACTCGCCGGGGGTTATCTATGGCTACACCTTC
CDR3 protein: CASSYSPGVIYGYTF

J gene: TRBJ2-6
V gene: TRBV29-1
D gene: NA
clone size: NA
CDR3 DNA: TGCAGCGTACGGAGCTCTGGGGCCAACGTCCTGACTTTC
CDR3 protein: CSVRSSGANVLTF